Listed below are T cell receptor beta chains from one sample, sequenced in a study of T cells after yellow fever vaccination. TCRdb reprocessed the 5' RACE reads with MiXCR, giving one entry per CDR3 protein. The repertoire has over 45,000 distinct CDR3 sequences, more than 5.5% of them found once; the top ten carry 40% to 45%. The sample was CD8+ T cells sorted from PBMCs, taken on the day of the first yellow fever vaccination. These TCRs come from a man aged 18 to 29 who received the YFV17D yellow fever vaccine. CDR3s include the opening cysteine and the closing phenylalanine or tryptophan. The D gene is left open where the match is weak. Some rows have no size entry. The others give once, few or many, or a class for an expanded clone.

TRBV5-6	16	TRBJ1-2	few	TRBD1	CASSGGTGVLNYGYTF	TGTGCCAGCAGCGGGGGGACAGGGGTCCTTAACTATGGCTACACCTTC
TRBV20-1	16	TRBJ2-3	few	.	CSARDRAGTSTDTQYF	TGCAGTGCTAGAGATCGGGCGGGGACTAGCACAGATACGCAGTATTTT
TRBV6-6	13	TRBJ2-5	many	.	CASSGLGQETQYF	TGTGCCAGCAGTGGGTTGGGGCAAGAGACCCAGTACTTC
TRBV6-2/TRBV6-3	14	TRBJ2-1	many	.	CASSLPASYNEQFF	TGTGCCAGCAGTCTTCCAGCCTCCTACAATGAGCAGTTCTTC
TRBV9	16	TRBJ1-2	.	.	CASSPGVTSWRNGYTF	TGTGCCAGCAGCCCAGGCGTAACTTCCTGGCGGAATGGCTACACCTTC
TRBV12-3/TRBV12-4	14	TRBJ1-1	many	TRBD1	CASIPGTGNTEAFF	TGTGCCAGCATCCCGGGGACAGGGAACACTGAAGCTTTCTTT
TRBV4-2	14	TRBJ1-2	few	.	CASSPEGLRYGYTF	TGTGCCAGCAGCCCGGAGGGGTTGCGCTATGGCTACACCTTC
TRBV6-6	24	TRBJ2-3	.	TRBD1	CASSYSALNPRDSKLSSSTDTQYF	TGTGCCAGCAGTTACTCGGCTTTGAACCCTCGGGACAGCAAACTGTCCTCTAGCACAGATACGCAGTATTTT
TRBV6-5	15	TRBJ2-6	few	.	CASSLQRSGANVLTF	TGTGCCAGCAGTCTACAAAGATCTGGGGCCAACGTCCTGACTTTC
TRBV11-2	14	TRBJ2-7	few	.	CASSLVADSYEQYF	TGTGCCAGCAGCTTAGTCGCGGATTCCTACGAGCAGTACTTC
TRBV4-3	16	TRBJ1-4	few	.	CASSQERDTANEKLFF	TGCGCCAGCAGCCAAGAACGGGACACGGCTAATGAAAAACTGTTTTTT
TRBV19	14	TRBJ2-4	few	.	CASSLRVERNIQYF	TGTGCCAGTAGTCTTCGGGTGGAGAGAAACATTCAGTACTTC
TRBV11-2	14	TRBJ2-5	many	.	CASSLVGEEETQYF	TGTGCCAGCAGCTTAGTAGGGGAGGAAGAGACCCAGTACTTC
TRBV20-1	12	TRBJ2-7	.	.	CSAIERGYEQYF	TGCAGTGCTATCGAGAGGGGGTACGAGCAGTACTTC
TRBV20-1	13	TRBJ2-7	many	TRBD1	CSPRDRRSYEQYF	TGCAGCCCTCGGGACAGGAGATCCTACGAGCAGTACTTC
TRBV7-3	13	TRBJ2-3	few	.	CASSANPRDTQYF	TGTGCCAGCAGCGCAAACCCCCGTGATACGCAGTATTTT
TRBV29-1	14	TRBJ1-2	.	.	CSVGESLGNYGYTF	TGCAGCGTTGGGGAGTCGCTCGGGAACTATGGCTACACCTTC
TRBV4-3	15	TRBJ2-1	many	TRBD1	CASSQTDRGLNEQFF	TGCGCCAGCAGCCAAACTGACAGGGGGCTGAATGAGCAGTTCTTC
TRBV5-1	16	TRBJ1-1	few	TRBD1	CASSLAQGIRNTEAFF	TGCGCCAGCAGCTTGGCACAGGGGATTCGGAACACTGAAGCTTTCTTT
TRBV5-4	15	TRBJ2-3	many	.	CASSLEGSSTDTQYF	TGTGCCAGCAGCTTGGAGGGGTCGAGCACAGATACGCAGTATTTT
TRBV5-6	13	TRBJ2-5	.	.	CASSLAGVETQYF	TGTGCCAGCAGCTTGGCTGGGGTGGAGACCCAGTACTTC
TRBV4-1	15	TRBJ2-3	many	.	CASSPRWVSTDTQYF	TGCGCCAGCAGCCCAAGGTGGGTCAGCACAGATACGCAGTATTTT
TRBV7-7	13	TRBJ2-2	many	.	CASSLIFTGELFF	TGTGCTAGCAGCTTAATTTTCACCGGGGAGCTGTTTTTT
TRBV23-1	16	TRBJ2-1	once	.	CVSSQSKALVGNEQFF	TGCGTCAGCAGTCAATCGAAGGCTTTGGTGGGCAATGAGCAGTTCTTC
TRBV24-1	14	TRBJ1-5	many	.	CATRTRGSNQPQHF	TGTGCCACCAGGACGAGGGGGTCCAATCAGCCCCAGCATTTT
TRBV7-9	15	TRBJ1-6	many	TRBD1	CASRSGTGANSPLHF	TGTGCCAGCAGGTCCGGGACAGGGGCTAATTCACCCCTCCACTTT
TRBV5-1	12	TRBJ2-7	many	.	CASSPTAYEQYF	TGCGCCAGCAGCCCCACGGCGTACGAGCAGTACTTC
TRBV19	15	TRBJ2-3	few	TRBD1	CASSIWDSSTDTQYF	TGTGCCAGTAGTATATGGGACAGCTCCACAGATACGCAGTATTTT
TRBV10-3	13	TRBJ2-2	few	.	CAVYRTNTGELFF	TGTGCCGTATACAGGACGAACACCGGGGAGCTGTTTTTT
TRBV20-1	16	TRBJ2-5	.	TRBD2	CSAMKAGGGYQETQYF	TGCAGTGCTATGAAAGCGGGGGGGGGGTACCAAGAGACCCAGTACTTC
TRBV19	13	TRBJ1-1	few	.	CASSIGVNTEAFF	TGTGCCAGTAGTATAGGGGTAAACACTGAAGCTTTCTTT
TRBV10-2	11	TRBJ2-7	few	.	CASRDGVEKYF	TGCGCCAGCAGGGATGGGGTAGAGAAGTACTTC
TRBV4-2	14	TRBJ2-7	many	.	CASSQDYGHYEQYF	TGTGCCAGCAGCCAAGATTATGGCCACTACGAGCAGTACTTC
TRBV23-1	10	TRBJ1-1	.	.	CARLGGMAFF	TGCGCCAGACTCGGGGGGATGGCTTTCTTT
TRBV28	14	TRBJ2-1	many	.	CASSFGPAVNEQFF	TGTGCCAGCAGTTTTGGCCCAGCGGTTAATGAGCAGTTCTTC
TRBV6-4	15	TRBJ2-3	.	.	CASSPTRGWTDTQYF	TGTGCCAGCAGTCCGACCAGGGGTTGGACAGATACGCAGTATTTT
TRBV2	14	TRBJ2-3	few	TRBD1	CASLRGLGTDTQYF	TGTGCCAGCCTCAGGGGGCTTGGGACAGATACGCAGTATTTT
TRBV4-3	15	TRBJ2-5	many	TRBD2	CASSLARGTQETQYF	TGCGCCAGCAGCCTCGCGCGGGGGACGCAAGAGACCCAGTACTTC
TRBV7-2	14	TRBJ2-3	many	.	CASSRGPSTDTQYF	TGTGCCAGCAGTCGGGGGCCTAGCACAGATACGCAGTATTTT
TRBV12-3/TRBV12-4	17	TRBJ2-1	few	TRBD1	CASSRGTGAFEGNEQFF	TGTGCCAGCAGTAGGGGGACAGGGGCCTTCGAGGGAAATGAGCAGTTCTTC
TRBV4-1	17	TRBJ2-7	many	.	CASSQDRTVYGTYEQYF	TGCGCCAGCAGCCAAGACCGGACAGTTTACGGAACCTACGAGCAGTACTTC
TRBV12-3/TRBV12-4	12	TRBJ2-1	many	.	CASSLTVGEQFF	TGTGCCAGCAGTTTGACTGTCGGTGAGCAGTTCTTC
TRBV6-4	16	TRBJ2-2	many	TRBD1	CASSLAQGRNTGELFF	TGTGCCAGCAGTCTAGCACAGGGGCGGAACACCGGGGAGCTGTTTTTT
TRBV5-4	13	TRBJ2-7	.	.	CASSLVGGDEQYF	TGTGCCAGCAGCTTGGTAGGGGGAGACGAGCAGTACTTC
TRBV2	13	TRBJ1-2	few	.	CASKSWGSRGYTF	TGTGCCAGCAAATCCTGGGGGAGTAGAGGCTACACCTTC
TRBV7-9	14	TRBJ1-1	.	.	CASSLYAENTEAFF	TGTGCCAGCAGCTTATACGCAGAGAACACTGAAGCTTTCTTT
TRBV7-3	16	TRBJ2-7	.	TRBD2	CASSLSASSGTYEQYF	TGTGCCAGCAGCTTATCAGCTTCTAGCGGAACCTACGAGCAGTACTTC
TRBV30	13	TRBJ2-7	.	.	CAWRKHQSYEQYF	TGTGCCTGGAGGAAACACCAATCCTACGAGCAGTACTTC
TRBV7-8	19	TRBJ1-6	.	.	CASSLAPGEESSYNSPLHF	TGTGCCAGCAGCTTAGCTCCGGGGGAGGAGAGCTCCTATAATTCACCCCTCCACTTT
TRBV5-8	16	TRBJ1-5	many	.	CASSLYLSGPNQPQHF	TGTGCCAGCAGCTTGTATTTATCAGGGCCCAATCAGCCCCAGCATTTT
TRBV7-9	12	TRBJ1-2	many	.	CASSLLPSGYTF	TGTGCCAGCAGCTTACTCCCCTCCGGCTACACCTTC
TRBV7-6	18	TRBJ2-3	many	TRBD2	CASSLPRSGGGPGDTQYF	TGTGCCAGCAGCTTACCCCGGTCAGGCGGGGGGCCGGGAGATACGCAGTATTTT
TRBV28	15	TRBJ1-2	.	TRBD1	CASSLQDRGTYGYTF	TGTGCCAGCAGTTTACAGGACAGGGGGACGTATGGCTACACCTTC
TRBV27	15	TRBJ1-6	few	.	CASSALQGPRSPLHF	TGTGCCAGCAGTGCACTACAGGGTCCGCGATCACCCCTCCACTTT
TRBV29-1	14	TRBJ1-3	many	.	CSGQGGLTGNTIYF	TGCAGCGGGCAGGGAGGTCTTACTGGAAACACCATATATTTT
TRBV5-4	13	TRBJ2-3	many	.	CASSLVPTDTQYF	TGTGCCAGCAGCTTGGTACCTACCGATACGCAGTATTTT
TRBV12-3/TRBV12-4	13	TRBJ1-2	medium-sized	.	CASSFNSLRGYTF	TGTGCCAGCAGTTTTAACAGCTTGAGGGGCTACACCTTC
TRBV7-6	13	TRBJ2-2	many	.	CASSPRTAGELFF	TGTGCCAGCAGCCCCCGGACAGCCGGGGAGCTGTTTTTT